Listed here are 15 T cell receptor beta chains from one sample, sequenced in a study of T-cell reconstitution after alpha-beta-depleted transplantation in children. Preparing the TCRbeta library involved the use of unique molecular identifiers. TCRdb used MiXCR to reprocess the PCR reads, holding one entry per CDR3 protein. In the table there are some 600,000 distinct CDR3 sequences, 15% to 20% of which are singletons. The sequenced sample was PBMCs from the stem cell graft donor, obtained from the stem cell graft. These receptors were obtained from a human donor who donated a stem cell graft to a child with acute myeloid leukemia.

The V call is TRBV5-1, the J call TRBJ2-1; D ambiguous. Trimming cost V 0 bases and J 0 bases, with 10 bases left between them. Germline CDR1 and CDR2: SGHRS and YFSETQ. This CDR3 has 16 residues. The DNA of the CDR3 is TGCGCCAGCAGCTTGGAGTGGCGACACTCCTACAATGAGCAGTTCTTC. As protein: CASSLEWRHSYNEQFF.

This clonotype has a count of ten or more. The gene calls are TRBV29-1 and TRBJ2-7; D is undetermined. CDR1 and CDR2 (germline): SQVTM, ANQGSEA. CDR3 size: 13 residues. Trimming cost V 2 bases and J 3 bases, with 11 bases left between them. CDR3 residues: CSVETTVGYEQYF. CDR3 DNA: TGCAGCGTTGAAACCACAGTAGGCTACGAGCAGTACTTC.

This clonotype was picked up many times. The chain uses TRBV20-1 and TRBJ1-5; the D is unclear. Germline V gives CDR1 DFQATT, CDR2 SNEGSKA (reference sequence). The CDR3 loop spans 12 amino acids. V was shortened by 0 bases and J by 7 bases, with 7 bases between the two germline ends. The CDR3 nucleotides are TGCAGTGCTAGAGATGTGGGCCAGCCCCAGCATTTT. It codes for CSARDVGQPQHF.

This clonotype was observed many times. The V gene is TRBV9, the J gene TRBJ1-4; the D is unclear. Germline CDR1 reads SGDLS; CDR2 reads YYNGEE. The CDR3 runs 15 residues. Trimming shortened V by 3 bases and J by 5 bases, and 14 bases separated the two germline ends. The CDR3 region is CASSGREPLNEKLFF. In DNA, the CDR3 is TGTGCCAGCAGCGGACGGGAGCCGCTAAATGAAAAACTGTTTTTT.

The V call is TRBV5-1, the J call TRBJ2-5; D not resolved. The V gene lost 5 bases and the J gene lost 5 bases, with 7 bases spanning the gap. Germline CDR1 SGHRS, CDR2 YFSETQ. The CDR3 consists of 11 residues. The CDR3 reads CASRIGETQYF. DNA of the CDR3: TGCGCCAGCAGAATTGGGGAGACCCAGTACTTC.

This clonotype appeared many times. The chain couples TRBV6-4 to TRBJ1-5, with D possibly TRBD1 on 6 matching bases. V was clipped by 7 bases and J by 2 bases, with 15 bases between them. The CDR3 extends over 15 amino acids. The germline CDR1 and CDR2 sequences are MRHNA and SNTAGT. CDR3 DNA: TGTGCCAGCAAGGCAGGGGCCGGTGGCAATCAGCCCCAGCATTTT. The encoded protein is CASKAGAGGNQPQHF.

The chain combines TRBV19 with TRBJ2-6; D gene uncertain. Trimming left V 0 bases short and J 1 base short, with 4 bases between. In germline, CDR1 is LNHDA, CDR2 SQIVND (reference sequence). The CDR3 loop spans 15 amino acids. The chain's CDR3 is CASSIEVSGANVLTF. The CDR3 DNA follows: TGTGCCAGTAGTATAGAGGTGTCTGGGGCCAACGTCCTGACTTTC.

This chain connects TRBV11-2 to TRBJ2-3; D is perhaps TRBD2 (6 bases). The V end was cut by 5 bases, the J end by 2 bases, with 14 bases between. CDR3 length equals 15 residues. Per the germline V gene, CDR1 is SGHAT and CDR2 is FQNNGV. Written as DNA, the CDR3 is TGTGCCAGCAGCGAACCCGGGGGTGACACAGATACGCAGTATTTT. Translation: CASSEPGGDTDTQYF.

A few counts support this clonotype. The rearrangement joins TRBV20-1 to TRBJ1-1; 7 bases match TRBD1. CDR1 and CDR2 (germline): DFQATT, SNEGSKA (reference sequence). CDR3 length: 12 amino acids. J lost 4 bases, V lost 6 bases, and 5 bases had no gene match. The CDR3 protein is CSAHRQGTEAFF. DNA of the CDR3: TGCAGTGCCCACAGACAGGGCACTGAAGCTTTCTTT.

V is TRBV4-3 and J is TRBJ2-3; possible D gene TRBD2, 6 bases. In germline, CDR1 is LGHNA, CDR2 YSLEER. This CDR3 contains 16 residues. V dropped 1 base and J dropped 2 bases, with 13 bases sitting between them. The CDR3 here is CASSQALEGYTDTQYF. As DNA, the CDR3 is TGCGCCAGCAGCCAAGCATTGGAGGGGTACACAGATACGCAGTATTTT.

V usage is TRBV5-1 and J usage is TRBJ1-2, with 7 bases matching TRBD1. The CDR3 has 15 residues. The ends lost 3 bases at V and 0 bases at J; junction bases unmatched: 5. Germline lookup yields CDR1 SGHRS and CDR2 YFSETQ. In DNA, the CDR3 is TGCGCCAGCAGCTCTGTCGACAGGGCTAACTATGGCTACACCTTC. This codes for CASSSVDRANYGYTF.

This chain connects TRBV30 to TRBJ2-3; the D is unclear. The germline CDR1 and CDR2 sequences are GTSNPN and SVGIG (reference sequence). This CDR3 has 15 residues. The ends were cut back, 0 bases at V and 6 bases at J, with 16 bases in the middle. This CDR3 reads CAWSVAESQFDTQYF. In DNA, the CDR3 is TGTGCCTGGAGTGTTGCCGAGTCACAATTTGATACGCAGTATTTT. Combining the CDR3 with reference TRBV30 and TRBJ2-3 gives the whole variable domain SQTIHQWPATLVQPVGSPLSLECTVEGTSNPNLYWYRQAAGRGLQLLFYSVGIGQISSEVPQNLSASRPQDRQFILSSKKLLLSDSGFYLCAWSVAESQFDTQYFGPGTRLTVL.

A remark on this clonotype: A much larger clone sits a single nucleotide away, making a read error possible. The conserved final phenylalanine or tryptophan is absent from the CDR3, which likely points to a read error. V usage is TRBV7-2 and J usage is TRBJ1-2; 11 bases match TRBD1. The CDR3 has 15 residues. Per the germline V gene, CDR1 is SGHTA and CDR2 is FQGNSA. Trimming took 4 bases from V and 1 from J; bases not matched to a gene: 2. The CDR3 is CASSWTGGSNYGYTY. The CDR3 DNA sequence: TGTGCCAGCAGCTGGACAGGGGGCAGTAACTATGGCTACACCTAC.

Ten or more counts support this clonotype. The chain combines TRBV5-6 with TRBJ2-5; D gene uncertain. Germline V gene data show CDR1 as SGHDT and CDR2 as YYEEEE. V lost 4 bases and J lost 5, with 6 bases in between. This CDR3 spans 11 amino acids. This chain's CDR3 is CASSVVETQYF. DNA for the CDR3: TGTGCCAGCAGCGTAGTCGAGACCCAGTACTTC.

There are a few counts of this clonotype. Mismatch with germline at one junction end may stem from a read error. The chain couples TRBV7-4 to TRBJ2-2, with 11 bases lining up with TRBD1. CDR1 SGHVT and CDR2 SQSDAQ come from the germline V gene. CDR3 length equals 16 residues. The CDR3 loop is CATSFGQGAQTGELFF. For the CDR3, the DNA is TGTGCCACCAGCTTCGGACAGGGGGCGCAGACCGGGGAGCTGTTTTTT.